One sample yielded the 9 T cell receptor beta chains listed below, sequenced in a study of T cells in Graves' hyperthyroidism and ophthalmopathy. Using RNA transcripts as the source, TCR beta CDR3 regions were amplified. Initially, a first-round RT-PCR of the TCR CDR3 employed the HTBI primer set. From the multiplex PCR reads, TCRdb called clonotypes with MiXCR, one entry per CDR3 protein. The data show 250,000 to 350,000 distinct CDR3 sequences, with roughly 17% seen just once and approximately 35% held by the top ten. The specimen was blood. The receptor set was obtained from a man between 25 and 39 years old with Graves' hyperthyroidism.

Here the CDR3 DNA reads TGTGCCACCAGCAGAGGGATACAGGGCCCTGAGCAGTTCTTC. Its translation: CATSRGIQGPEQFF. The gene calls are TRBV15 and TRBJ2-1; TRBD1 is a possible D gene (6 bases). CDR3 size: 14 residues. Per the germline V gene, CDR1 is LNHNV and CDR2 is YYDKDF (reference sequence). Trimming removed 1 base from V and 9 bases from J, with 13 bases in between. Using reference TRBV15 and TRBJ2-1 for the parts outside the CDR3, the full variable domain is DAMVIQNPRYQVTQFGKPVTLSCSQTLNHNVMYWYQQKSSQAPKLLFHYYDKDFNNEADTPDNFQSRRPNTSFCFLDIRSPGLGDTAMYLCATSRGIQGPEQFFGPGTRLTVL.

This clonotype occurred many times. The chain is built from TRBV12-3 or TRBV12-4 and TRBJ1-1; a possible D gene is TRBD1 (5 bases). The CDR3 is made up of 14 amino acids. The V end lost 4 bases, the J end lost 0 bases, and 9 bases lay between the germline ends. DNA of the CDR3: TGTGCCAGCAGTTACAGGAACATGAACACTGAAGCTTTCTTT. Translation: CASSYRNMNTEAFF.

This clonotype was detected many times. As DNA, the CDR3 is TGTGCCAGCAGCCAAGTCGGCGGTTATGGCTACACCTTC. The encoded protein is CASSQVGGYGYTF. The V call is TRBV3-1, the J call TRBJ1-2; no definite D call. The germline V gene has CDR1 LGHDT and CDR2 YNNKEL (reference sequence). V gave up 1 base and J gave up 5 bases, with 8 bases separating them. This CDR3 is 13 amino acids long.

This chain links TRBV9 with TRBJ2-7; 8 bases map to TRBD2. V dropped 0 bases and J dropped 3; count of bases not matched to a gene: 2. The CDR3 contains 14 residues. Germline loops: CDR1 SGDLS, CDR2 YYNGEE. CDR3 region: CASSVAGTSYEQYF. The CDR3 DNA reads as TGTGCCAGCAGCGTAGCCGGGACTAGCTACGAGCAGTACTTC.

This clonotype was picked up a small number of times. The genes are TRBV24-1 and TRBJ2-1, with D unresolved. Germline CDR1 KGHDR, CDR2 SFDVKD. The CDR3 sequence is 13 residues long. Trimming took off 3 bases at V and 10 bases at J, with 12 bases between the two ends. The CDR3 DNA follows: TGTGCCACCAGTGATGCTGATCCGACCGAGCAGTTCTTC. Protein: CATSDADPTEQFF.

Concerning this clonotype itself: The junction departs from germline at one end; a sequencing error may be responsible. CDR3 nucleotides: TGTGCCAGCAGTCCTAGCGGGAGAGTGGGGTCCTACAAGCAGTACTTC. This gives the protein CASSPSGRVGSYKQYF. The chain carries TRBV6-1 and TRBJ2-7; TRBD2 aligns across 10 bases. From germline, CDR1 is MNHNS and CDR2 SASEGT. The CDR3 sequence is 16 residues long.

The chain is built from TRBV5-1 and TRBJ2-3; 12 positions agree with TRBD2. The germline CDR1 and CDR2 sequences are SGHRS and YFSETQ. The CDR3 covers 16 residues. The V and J ends lost 1 base and 4 bases, in that order; junction bases with no gene match: 4. The CDR3 nucleotides are TGCGCCAGCAGCTTGTTGACTAGCGGGAGTCCAGATACGCAGTATTTT. Protein sequence: CASSLLTSGSPDTQYF.

There are many counts of this clonotype. The chain joins TRBV20-1 to TRBJ2-7; perhaps TRBD1 as D (5 bases). The CDR3 runs 14 residues. V dropped 0 bases and J dropped 2 bases, with 11 bases sitting between them. Germline lookup yields CDR1 DFQATT and CDR2 SNEGSKA (reference sequence). CDR3 coding DNA: TGCAGTGCTAGAGATTCGGACATCCCCTACGAGCAGTACTTC. It translates to CSARDSDIPYEQYF.

V and J are TRBV29-1 and TRBJ2-3, with 7 bases that match TRBD2. The CDR3 has 17 amino acids. The ends lost 2 bases at V and 0 bases at J; junction bases unmatched: 11. Germline V CDR1 and CDR2: SQVTM, ANQGSEA. The CDR3 spells CSVEQAPGLSSTDTQYF. The CDR3 region has the DNA TGCAGCGTTGAACAAGCCCCGGGACTATCTAGCACAGATACGCAGTATTTT.